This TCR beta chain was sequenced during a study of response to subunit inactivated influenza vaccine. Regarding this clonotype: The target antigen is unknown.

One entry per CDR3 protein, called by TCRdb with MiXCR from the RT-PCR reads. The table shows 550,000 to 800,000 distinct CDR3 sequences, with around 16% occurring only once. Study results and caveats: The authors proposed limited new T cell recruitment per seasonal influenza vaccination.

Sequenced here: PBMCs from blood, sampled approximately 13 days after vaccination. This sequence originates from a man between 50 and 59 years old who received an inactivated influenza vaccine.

CDR3 DNA: TGTGCCAGCAGTGACCTATCCGGGACCCCTTACAATGAGCAGTTCTTC. This translates into CASSDLSGTPYNEQFF. The chain uses TRBV28 and TRBJ2-1, with D perhaps matching TRBD1 or TRBD2 (5 bases each). The germline gives CDR1 MDHEN, CDR2 SYDVKM. The CDR3 covers 16 residues. Trimming took off 5 bases at V and 4 bases at J, with 18 bases between the two ends.